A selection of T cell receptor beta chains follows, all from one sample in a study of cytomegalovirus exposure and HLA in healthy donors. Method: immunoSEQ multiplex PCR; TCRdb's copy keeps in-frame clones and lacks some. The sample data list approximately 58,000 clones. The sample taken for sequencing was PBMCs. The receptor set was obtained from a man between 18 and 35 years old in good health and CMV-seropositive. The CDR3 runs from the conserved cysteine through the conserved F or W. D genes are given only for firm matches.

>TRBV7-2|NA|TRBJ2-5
CASSLEGGETQYF
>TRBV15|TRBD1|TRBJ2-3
CATSREPGQGTDTQYF
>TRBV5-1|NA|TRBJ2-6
CASGDSTGANVLTF
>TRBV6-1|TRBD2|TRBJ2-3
CASSEASSGRGLTQYF
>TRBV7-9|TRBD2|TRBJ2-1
CASSRRGLAEYNEQFF
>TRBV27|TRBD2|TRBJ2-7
CASSLYGGRADDEQYF
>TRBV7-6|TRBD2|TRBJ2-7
CASSLGTSGRGEQYF
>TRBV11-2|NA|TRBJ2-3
CASSPWTEGDTQYF
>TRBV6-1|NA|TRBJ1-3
CASSAFDRNGNTIYF
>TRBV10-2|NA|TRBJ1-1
CASSDGRAGNTEAFF
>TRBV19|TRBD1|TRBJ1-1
CASSITGTGGTEAFF
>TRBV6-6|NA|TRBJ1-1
CASSYLHGVGTEAFF
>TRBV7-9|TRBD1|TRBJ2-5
CASSPGQGVSETQYF
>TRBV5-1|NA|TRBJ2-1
CASSFRGRVNEQFF
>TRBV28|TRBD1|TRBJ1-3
CASSSQGGSPGNTIYF
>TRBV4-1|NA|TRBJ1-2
CASRREQETTYGYTF
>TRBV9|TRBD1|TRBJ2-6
CASSPEGQISSGANVLTF
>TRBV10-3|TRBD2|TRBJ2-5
CATGRGGDKTQYF
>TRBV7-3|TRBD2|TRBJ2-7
CASSSGLAGDEQYF
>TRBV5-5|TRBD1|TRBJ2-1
CASNPRDSFGEQFF
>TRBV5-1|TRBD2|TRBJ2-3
CASSLGLAGGTDTQYF
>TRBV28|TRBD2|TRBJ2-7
CASCEAYELAGASYEQYF
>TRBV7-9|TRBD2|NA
CASSPGLGGYEQYF
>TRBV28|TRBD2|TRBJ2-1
CASSSRTSGRAAYNEQFF
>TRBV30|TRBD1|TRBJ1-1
CAWSVTTGGTTEAFF
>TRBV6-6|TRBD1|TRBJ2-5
CATRDRGDSQETQYF
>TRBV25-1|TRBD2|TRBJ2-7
CASSGTWTSGRLYEQYF
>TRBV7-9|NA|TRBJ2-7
CASSLVGIYRYNAGYEQYF
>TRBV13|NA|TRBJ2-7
CASSHRTSYEQYF
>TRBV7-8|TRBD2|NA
CASSSLAGSYEQYF
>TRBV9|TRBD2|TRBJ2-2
CASSVERESNTGELFF
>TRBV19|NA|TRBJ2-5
CASSFQGSDAYQETQYF
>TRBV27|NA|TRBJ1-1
CASSFGTEAFF
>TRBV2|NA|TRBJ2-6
CASRVWATSGANVLTF
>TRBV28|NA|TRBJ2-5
CASNIGGARKTQYF
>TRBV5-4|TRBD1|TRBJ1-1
CASSLFQGAVTEAFF
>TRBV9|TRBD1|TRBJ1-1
CASSSGQGNTEAFF
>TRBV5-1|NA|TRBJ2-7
CASSFAGSNEQYF
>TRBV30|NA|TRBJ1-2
CAWRRDRTNYGYTF
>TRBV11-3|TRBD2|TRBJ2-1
CASRQSGSAEQFF
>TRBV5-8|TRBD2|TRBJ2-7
CASSLVAGEVEEQYF
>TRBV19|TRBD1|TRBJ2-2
CASSINRGTGELFF
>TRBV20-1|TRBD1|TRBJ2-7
CSAPRQGQQYF
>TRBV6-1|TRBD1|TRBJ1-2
CASSDGRGRLYGYTF
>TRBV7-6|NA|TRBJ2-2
CASSLVDTGELFF
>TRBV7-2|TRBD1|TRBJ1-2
CASSLVGGQGAYGYTF